The present entry profiles one T cell receptor (beta chain) with its context. This clonotype came up many times. The antigen it recognizes is unknown. No base qualities exist here, and no much larger clone lies one base off it. The time point label for this specimen denotes: blood at routine non-recurrence follow-up after resection. For TCR sequencing, whole RNA was extracted from tumor and nontumor lung tissue, or from cryopreserved PBMC samples, and no cell sorting was done. Patients were selected for TCR sequencing only if sufficient RNA was available from at least two tumor regions. Taken from cysteine to phenylalanine, the CDR3 has 13 residues. The DNA shown is the 39-base CDR3, in frame from base 1. As encoded in the germline V gene (reference sequence), CDR1 is SEHNR while CDR2 is FQNEAQ. V and J lose 1 base and 6 bases, and a span of 9 bases separates them. Libraries were constructed by 5' RACE. TCRdb records NextSeq 500 as the sequencer. The TCR library protocol attached a unique molecular identifier to each TCR cDNA molecule to allow correction of PCR and sequencing errors. Per the authors' processing: TCR identification, UMI-based error correction and CDR3 extraction were all carried out with Decombinator tools. Expanded TCRs were defined as those above a frequency of 2 per 1,000, corresponding to the top 1% of the tumor frequency distribution. Rényi diversity was computed with the R vegan package after subsampling each repertoire 100 times to 5,000 TCRs. CDR3 similarity networks were constructed using string-kernel similarity of amino acid triplets, with links drawn between CDR3s whose pairwise similarity was above 0.82. TCRdb took the public reads, trimmed them with fastp at Q25, ran MiXCR for clone calling and kept in-frame beta chains. Here each entry gathers all rows of one CDR3 protein and keeps the most common genes and DNA. These V and J calls derive from TCRdb rather than the authors' analysis. In this sample the table shows about 33,000 distinct CDR3 sequences, roughly a tenth of which occur a single time. The ten largest make up 28% of the sample.

The data originate from a study of spatial heterogeneity in lung cancer (dated by TCRdb to between 2017 and 2020). Background for the entire study: Donors were around 71 patients with early-stage, untreated non-small cell lung cancer from the lung TRACERx cohort. More beta-chain than alpha-chain transcripts were consistently detected, likely reflecting higher beta-chain transcript abundance. In the raw uncorrected reads, each unique combination of TCR and UMI appeared more than ten times on average. In non-small cell lung cancer, the study quantitatively compared TCR alpha and beta repertoires across several tumor regions, matched nontumor lung, and blood. Nonsynonymous mutation counts, determined by whole-exome sequencing of tumor tissue, were related to features of the TCR repertoire. At surgery, both alpha and beta chains were TCR-sequenced in some 220 tumor regions, approximately 64 matched nontumor lung samples and a few dozen PBMC samples. Follow-up PBMC samples were sequenced whenever available, with the median time to follow-up being around 2 years after resection.

The paper as a whole reports these results and caveats: Only roughly 15 patients were included in the comparisons of baseline and follow-up blood repertoires. Confirming at a functional level the hypothesis that regional TCRs recognize regional mutations was considered to require additional single-cell paired TCR alpha and beta sequencing. Ubiquitous expanded tumor TCRs showed up in blood more often at tumor resection than at routine follow-up.

The source of this sequence is a female donor with early-stage non-small cell lung cancer. The starting material was PBMCs, obtained at follow-up. The chain links TRBV7-9 with TRBJ1-2; the D gene is possibly TRBD1, with 5 bases matching. The DNA sequence follows: TGTGCCAGCAGCTTAGTGGGGACGGATGGCTACACCTTC. Translated, it gives CASSLVGTDGYTF.